The present T cell receptor (beta chain) was sequenced within a study of metastatic and nonmetastatic thyroid tumors. Background on the study: A comparison of repertoires was made across blood and tumor or nodule tissue from malignant and benign thyroid patients. Study-wide points: Versus benign nodules, malignant thyroid tumors reportedly had significantly higher TCR beta diversity, in blood and tumor.

Until they underwent thyroid surgery, no patient had received any treatment. Germline CDR1 is LGHDT and CDR2 is YNNKEL (reference sequence). V was clipped by 0 bases and J by 2 bases, with 14 bases between them. This CDR3 is built from 17 residues. TCRdb reprocessed the PCR reads via MiXCR. The data show tens of thousands of clones, about an eighth seen once. This clone was observed many times. As yet, its antigen is unknown. Sequenced sample: blood. The receptor comes from a female donor with papillary thyroid cancer or a benign thyroid nodule (not recorded which). Some clones in this sample may be carry-over from other donors' samples. The rearrangement uses TRBV3-1 and TRBJ2-1; weak D call: TRBD2 (6 bases). The CDR3 region has the DNA TGTGCCAGCAGCCAAGATTTAGGTAGCGGTCCCTACAATGAGCAGTTCTTC. It codes for CASSQDLGSGPYNEQFF.